This T cell receptor (beta chain) was recovered during a study of cytomegalovirus exposure and HLA in healthy donors. CDR1 LNHDA and CDR2 SQIVND come from the germline V gene (reference sequence). The CDR3 covers 14 residues. Losses at the gene ends were 6 bases for V and 8 bases for J; bases not matched to a gene: 11. Everyone who donated was a healthy bone marrow donor. The PCR used 60 Vbeta and 13 Jbeta primers. Data came from immunoSEQ multiplex PCR; TCRdb stores just in-frame clones and leaves some out. Its clone listing holds approximately 110,000 clones. The sequence derives from a man between 25 and 39 years old in good health and CMV-seronegative. The source material was PBMCs. The chain recombines TRBV19 with TRBJ1-2, with TRBD1 matching 8 bases. The CDR3 region is CASRPDPQGGGYTF. The CDR3 region has the DNA TGTGCCAGTAGACCCGACCCACAGGGGGGAGGCTACACCTTC.